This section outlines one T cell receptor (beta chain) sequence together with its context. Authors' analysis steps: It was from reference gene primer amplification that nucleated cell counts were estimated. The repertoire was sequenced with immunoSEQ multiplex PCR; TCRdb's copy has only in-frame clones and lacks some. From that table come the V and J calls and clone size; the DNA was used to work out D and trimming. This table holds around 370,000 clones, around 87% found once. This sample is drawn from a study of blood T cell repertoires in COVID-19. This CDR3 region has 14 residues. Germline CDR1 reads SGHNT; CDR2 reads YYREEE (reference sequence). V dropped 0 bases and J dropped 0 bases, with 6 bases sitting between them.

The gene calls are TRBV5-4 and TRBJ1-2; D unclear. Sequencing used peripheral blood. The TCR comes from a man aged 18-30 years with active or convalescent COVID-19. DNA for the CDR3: TGTGCCAGCAGCTTGGCCGGGACTAACTATGGCTACACCTTC. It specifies CASSLAGTNYGYTF.